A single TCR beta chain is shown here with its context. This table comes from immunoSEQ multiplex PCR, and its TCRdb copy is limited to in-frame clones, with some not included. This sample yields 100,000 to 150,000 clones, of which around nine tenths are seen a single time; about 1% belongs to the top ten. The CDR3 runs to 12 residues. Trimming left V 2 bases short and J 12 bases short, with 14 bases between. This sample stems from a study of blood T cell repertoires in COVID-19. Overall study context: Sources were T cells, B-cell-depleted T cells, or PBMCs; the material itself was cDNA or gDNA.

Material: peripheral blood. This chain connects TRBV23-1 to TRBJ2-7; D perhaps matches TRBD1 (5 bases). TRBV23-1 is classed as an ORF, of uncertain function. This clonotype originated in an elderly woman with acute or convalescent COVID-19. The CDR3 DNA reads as TGCGCCAGCAGTCAACCTACAGGTTTAGGGTACTTC. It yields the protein CASSQPTGLGYF.